This TCR beta chain stems from a study of T cells in localized non-small cell lung cancer. As to this clone: Its antigen is as yet unknown.

Trimming pared 5 bases from V and 4 bases from J, leaving 17 bases between. Germline values: CDR1 SGHNT, CDR2 YENEEA. This CDR3 has 15 amino acids. The study, taken as a whole, reports: In the blood, greater T cell density corresponded to longer overall survival.

TCRdb keeps only in-frame clones here, not all; method: immunoSEQ multiplex PCR. This sample has over 1,500 clones, with about 26% found just once. The TCR comes from a man between 35 and 75 years old with stage I lung adenocarcinoma. The chain has TRBV11-3 and TRBJ1-1; tentative D call: TRBD1 (5 bases). The sample here was lung tumor tissue, taken before any cancer treatment. The CDR3 region has the DNA TGTGCCAGCAGCCGTGATGGTCGGGGCGGCACTGAAGCTTTCTTT. Translating it yields CASSRDGRGGTEAFF.